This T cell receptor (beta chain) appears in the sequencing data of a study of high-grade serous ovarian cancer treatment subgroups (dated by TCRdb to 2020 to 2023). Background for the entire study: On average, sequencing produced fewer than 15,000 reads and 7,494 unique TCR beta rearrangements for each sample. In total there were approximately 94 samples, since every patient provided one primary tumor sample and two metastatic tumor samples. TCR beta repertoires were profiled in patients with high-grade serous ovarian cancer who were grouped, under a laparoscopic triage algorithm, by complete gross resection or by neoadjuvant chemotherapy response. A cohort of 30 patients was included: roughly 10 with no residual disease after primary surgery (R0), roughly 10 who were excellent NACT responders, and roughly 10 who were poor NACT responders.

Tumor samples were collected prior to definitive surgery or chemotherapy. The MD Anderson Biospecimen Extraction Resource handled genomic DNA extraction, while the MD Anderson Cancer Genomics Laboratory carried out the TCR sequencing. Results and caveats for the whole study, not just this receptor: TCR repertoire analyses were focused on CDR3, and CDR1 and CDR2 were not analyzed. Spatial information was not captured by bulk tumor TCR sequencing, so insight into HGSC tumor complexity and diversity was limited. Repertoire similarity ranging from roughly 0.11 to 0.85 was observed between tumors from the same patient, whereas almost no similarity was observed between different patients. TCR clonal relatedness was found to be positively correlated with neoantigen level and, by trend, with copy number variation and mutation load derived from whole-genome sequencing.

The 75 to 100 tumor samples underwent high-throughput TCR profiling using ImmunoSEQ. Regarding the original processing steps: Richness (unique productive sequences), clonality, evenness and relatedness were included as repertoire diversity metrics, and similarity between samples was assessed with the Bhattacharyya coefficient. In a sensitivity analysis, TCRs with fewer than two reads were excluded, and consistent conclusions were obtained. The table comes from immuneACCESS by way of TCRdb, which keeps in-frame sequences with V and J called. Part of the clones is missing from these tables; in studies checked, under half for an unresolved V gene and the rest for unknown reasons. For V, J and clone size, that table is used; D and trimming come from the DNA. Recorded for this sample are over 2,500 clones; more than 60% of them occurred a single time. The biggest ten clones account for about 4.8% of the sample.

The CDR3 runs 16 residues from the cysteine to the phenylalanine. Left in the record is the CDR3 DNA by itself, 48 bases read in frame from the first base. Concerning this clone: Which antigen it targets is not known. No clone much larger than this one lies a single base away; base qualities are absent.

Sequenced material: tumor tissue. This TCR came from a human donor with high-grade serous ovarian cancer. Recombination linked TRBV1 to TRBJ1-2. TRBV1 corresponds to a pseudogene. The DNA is TGCACCAGCAGCACGCATTGTTTGCGAAAGACCTATGGCTACACCTTC. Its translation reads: CTSSTHCLRKTYGYTF.